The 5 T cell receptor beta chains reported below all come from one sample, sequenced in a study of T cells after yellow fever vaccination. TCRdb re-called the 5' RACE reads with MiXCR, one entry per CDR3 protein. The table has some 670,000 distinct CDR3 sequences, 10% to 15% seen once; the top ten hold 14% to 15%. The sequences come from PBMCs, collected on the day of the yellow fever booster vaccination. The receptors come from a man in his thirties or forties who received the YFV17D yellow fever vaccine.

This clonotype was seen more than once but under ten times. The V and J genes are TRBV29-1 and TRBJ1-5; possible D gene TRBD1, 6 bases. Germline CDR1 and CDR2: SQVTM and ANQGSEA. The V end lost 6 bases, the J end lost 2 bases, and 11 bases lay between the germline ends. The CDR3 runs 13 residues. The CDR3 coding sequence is TGCAGCGTCCGAGAGGGGGGCAATCAGCCCCAGCATTTT. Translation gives CSVREGGNQPQHF.

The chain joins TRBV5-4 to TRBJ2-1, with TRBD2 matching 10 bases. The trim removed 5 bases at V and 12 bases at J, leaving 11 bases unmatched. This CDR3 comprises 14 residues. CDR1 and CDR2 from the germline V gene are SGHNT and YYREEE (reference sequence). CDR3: CASSSSGSNSGQFF. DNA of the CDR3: TGTGCCAGCAGTTCTAGCGGGAGTAATTCTGGGCAGTTCTTC. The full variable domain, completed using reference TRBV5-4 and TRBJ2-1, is ETGVTQSPTHLIKTRGQQVTLRCSSQSGHNTVSWYQQALGQGPQFIFQYYREEENGRGNFPPRFSGLQFPNYSSELNVNALELDDSALYLCASSSSGSNSGQFFGPGTRLTVL.

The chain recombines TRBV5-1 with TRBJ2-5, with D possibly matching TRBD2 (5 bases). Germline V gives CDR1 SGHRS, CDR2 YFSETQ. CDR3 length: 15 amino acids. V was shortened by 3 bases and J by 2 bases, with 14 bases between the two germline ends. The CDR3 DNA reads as TGCGCCAGCAGCTCCTCGGGGTCACGGCAAGAGACCCAGTACTTC. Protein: CASSSSGSRQETQYF.

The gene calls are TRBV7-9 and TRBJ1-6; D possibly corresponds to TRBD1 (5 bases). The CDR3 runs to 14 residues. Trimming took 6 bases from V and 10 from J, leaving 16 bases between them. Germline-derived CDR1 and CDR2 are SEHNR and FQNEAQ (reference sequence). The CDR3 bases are TGTGCCAGCAGTTTAACACCGAAGGGGTCACCCCTCCACTTT. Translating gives CASSLTPKGSPLHF.

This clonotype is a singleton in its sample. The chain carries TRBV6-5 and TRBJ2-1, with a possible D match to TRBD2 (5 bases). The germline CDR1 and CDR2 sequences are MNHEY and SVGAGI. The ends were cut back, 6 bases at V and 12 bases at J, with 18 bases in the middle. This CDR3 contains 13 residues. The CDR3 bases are TGTGCCAGCAGCTACGCCGGGAAAGAAGGGCAGTTCTTC. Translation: CASSYAGKEGQFF.